Following are 5 T cell receptor beta chains from one sample sequenced in a study of T cell responses to AZD1222 COVID-19 vaccine. Using immunoSEQ multiplex PCR, the repertoire was profiled, and TCRdb retains in-frame clones only, with some absent. The sample has 95,000 to 120,000 clones; more than 70% are singletons. Sequences were derived from peripheral blood, sampled on day 0 of MenACWY control vaccination. All receptors derive from an adult in good health.

A single count supports this clone. For the CDR3, the DNA is TGTGCCAGCTCACCCGGACAGGGGGGTGAAAAACTGTTTTTT. Protein product: CASSPGQGGEKLFF. V gene TRBV18 combines with J gene TRBJ1-4, with 10 positions matching TRBD1. V shed 3 bases, J shed 7 bases, and the junction held 2 bases outside the gene matches. This CDR3 is 14 amino acids long. Germline V lookup: CDR1 KGHSH, CDR2 LQKENI.

This chain connects TRBV27 to TRBJ1-2; D gene ambiguous. Germline assignment: CDR1 MNHEY and CDR2 SMNVEV (reference sequence). V lost 2 bases and J 0 bases, leaving 10 bases between the germline ends. The CDR3 is 15 amino acids. The CDR3 DNA is TGTGCCAGCAGTTTAATGGGGAACGCTAACTATGGCTACACCTTC. Protein product: CASSLMGNANYGYTF.

This chain uses TRBV2 with TRBJ1-1, with D possibly being TRBD1 (6 bases). The CDR3 runs to 13 residues. Germline CDR1 is SNHLY and CDR2 is FYNNEI. V was cut by 6 bases and J by 6 bases, with 14 bases left in between. The CDR3 sequence is CASSPDGGAEAFF. DNA of the CDR3: TGTGCCAGCAGCCCCGACGGGGGCGCTGAAGCTTTCTTT.

The rearrangement uses TRBV11-2 and TRBJ2-5, with a tentative D call TRBD2 (7 bases). Germline-derived CDR1 and CDR2 are SGHAT and FQNNGV. The CDR3 is 14 amino acids. Trimming took 8 bases from V and 4 from J, leaving 17 bases between them. For the CDR3, the DNA is TGTGCCAGCCAATACGGGGGGCTTATAGAGACCCAGTACTTC. It yields the protein CASQYGGLIETQYF. The whole variable domain, remainder taken from reference TRBV11-2 and TRBJ2-5, is EAGVAQSPRYKIIEKRQSVAFWCNPISGHATLYWYQQILGQGPKLLIQFQNNGVVDDSQLPKDRFSAERLKGVDSTLKIQPAKLEDSAVYLCASQYGGLIETQYFGPGTRLLVL.

This clone occurred once. The rearrangement uses TRBV28 and TRBJ1-2, with a weak D call TRBD1 (5 bases). Germline CDR1 MDHEN, CDR2 SYDVKM. CDR3 length equals 15 residues. Trimming removed 4 bases from V and 6 bases from J, with 18 bases in between. The CDR3 DNA follows: TGTGCCAGCAGTTCAAGCCATGACAGATTCGATGGCTACACCTTC. It is translated as CASSSSHDRFDGYTF.